This T cell receptor beta chain appears in the sequencing data of a study of human T cells and chemical hapten exposure. This clonotype was counted only a few times. TCRdb recomputed calls from the RACE reads with MiXCR, one row per CDR3 protein. The sample has 340,000 or so distinct CDR3 sequences, under 8% seen once. The germline V gene has CDR1 KGHDR and CDR2 SFDVKD. After removal of 9 bases from V and 6 bases from J, the junction contained 6 bases not matched to a gene. The CDR3 extends over 14 amino acids. Documented time point: patch test 1, 2 weeks after DPC sensitization. The sample's treatment: therapeutic diphenylcyclopropenone sensitization with weekly scalp DPC.

The starting material was whole blood, obtained in connection with sensitization to the hapten diphenylcyclopropenone (DPC). This chain connects TRBV24-1 to TRBJ2-1; 11 nucleotides align to TRBD1. This clonotype was obtained from a woman aged 18-35 years with alopecia areata. Some clones in this sample may be carry-over from other donors' samples. The CDR3 DNA sequence: TGTGCCACCTTTCCGGACAGGGGGCGCAATGAGCAGTTCTTC. The encoded protein is CATFPDRGRNEQFF.